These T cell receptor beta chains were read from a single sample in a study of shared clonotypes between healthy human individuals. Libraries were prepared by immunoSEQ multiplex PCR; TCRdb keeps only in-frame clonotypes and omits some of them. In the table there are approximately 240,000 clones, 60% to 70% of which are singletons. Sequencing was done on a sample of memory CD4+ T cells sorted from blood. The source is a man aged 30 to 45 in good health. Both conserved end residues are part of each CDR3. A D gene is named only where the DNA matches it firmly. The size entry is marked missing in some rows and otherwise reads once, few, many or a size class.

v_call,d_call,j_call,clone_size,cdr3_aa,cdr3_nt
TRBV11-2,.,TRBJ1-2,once,CASSLEGDLGNF,TGTGCCAGCAGCCTAGAGGGGGACCTCGGAAACTTC
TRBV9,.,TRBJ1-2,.,CASSVATGRGNYGYTF,TGTGCCAGCAGCGTAGCTACTGGCAGGGGCAACTATGGCTACACCTTC
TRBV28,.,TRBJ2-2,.,CASSSSVTGELFF,.
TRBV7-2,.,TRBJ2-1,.,CASSLSPSYNEQFF,TGTGCCAGCAGCTTGAGCCCCTCCTACAATGAGCAGTTCTTC
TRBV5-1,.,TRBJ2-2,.,CASSLAITNTGELFF,TGCGCCAGCAGCTTGGCCATTACGAACACCGGGGAGCTGTTTTTT
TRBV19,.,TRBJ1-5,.,CASTPGRGLSNQPQHF,TGTGCCAGTACCCCAGGGAGGGGGTTAAGCAATCAGCCCCAGCATTTT
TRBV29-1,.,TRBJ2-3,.,CSVVGGTSADTQYF,TGCAGCGTTGTGGGGGGCACTAGCGCAGATACGCAGTATTTT
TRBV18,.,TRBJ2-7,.,CASSPESRNYEQYF,TGTGCCAGCTCACCAGAGTCCAGGAACTACGAGCAGTACTTC
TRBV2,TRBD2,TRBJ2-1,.,CASSEGGSLHEQFF,TGTGCCAGCAGTGAAGGCGGGAGCCTCCATGAGCAGTTCTTC
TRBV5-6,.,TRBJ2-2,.,CASSFTGIIGELFF,TGTGCCAGCAGCTTTACAGGGATTATAGGGGAGCTGTTTTTT
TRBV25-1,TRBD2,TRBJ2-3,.,CASSRIELAGVDRDTQYF,TGTGCCAGCAGTCGAATAGAACTAGCGGGAGTGGATCGGGATACGCAGTATTTT
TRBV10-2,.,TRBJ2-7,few,CASSEYHTYEQYF,TGCGCCAGCAGTGAGTACCACACCTACGAGCAGTACTTC
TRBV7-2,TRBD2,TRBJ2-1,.,CASSSTSGVSYNEQFF,TGTGCCAGCAGCTCGACTAGCGGGGTTTCCTACAATGAGCAGTTCTTC
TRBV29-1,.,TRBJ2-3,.,CSVAGPRERRGGTDTQYF,TGCAGCGTTGCCGGACCACGCGAGCGGAGAGGGGGCACAGATACGCAGTATTTT
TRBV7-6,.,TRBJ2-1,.,CASSPSPDHNEQFF,TGTGCCAGCAGCCCCTCACCAGACCACAATGAGCAGTTCTTC
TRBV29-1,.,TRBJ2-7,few,CSVVSSDKGDEQYF,TGCAGCGTTGTTTCGTCAGATAAAGGGGACGAGCAGTACTTC
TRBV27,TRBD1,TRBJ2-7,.,CASSPNRDRGRYEQYF,TGTGCCAGCAGTCCAAACCGGGACAGGGGCCGGTACGAGCAGTACTTC
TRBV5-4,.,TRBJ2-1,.,CASSLETRDNEQFF,TGTGCCAGCAGCTTGGAAACTCGGGACAATGAGCAGTTCTTC
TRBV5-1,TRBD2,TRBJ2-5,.,CASSRGLASQETQYF,TGCGCCAGCAGCAGGGGACTAGCGAGCCAAGAGACCCAGTACTTC
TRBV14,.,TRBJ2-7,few,CASSQERKGRNEQYF,TGTGCCAGCAGCCAAGAGAGAAAGGGGAGGAACGAGCAGTACTTC
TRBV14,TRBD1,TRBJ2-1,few,CASSQDLGQGERFF,TGTGCCAGCAGCCAAGATTTGGGACAGGGAGAGCGGTTCTTC
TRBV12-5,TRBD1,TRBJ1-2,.,CASGPSRDRGQANYGYTF,TGTGCTAGTGGCCCTTCACGGGACAGGGGGCAGGCTAACTATGGCTACACCTTC
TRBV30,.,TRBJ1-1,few,CAWSVYGPGEAFF,TGTGCCTGGAGCGTTTACGGACCAGGTGAAGCTTTCTTT
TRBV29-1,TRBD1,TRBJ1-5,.,CSAAGTVLNQPQHF,TGCAGCGCGGCTGGGACAGTCCTCAATCAGCCCCAGCATTTT
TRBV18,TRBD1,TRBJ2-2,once,CASSPQGQGNTGELFF,TGTGCCAGCTCACCACAGGGACAGGGGAACACCGGGGAGCTGTTTTTT
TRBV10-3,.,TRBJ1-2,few,CAISDTGNYGYTF,TGTGCCATCAGTGATACAGGGAACTATGGCTACACCTTC
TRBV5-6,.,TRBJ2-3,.,CASSLEGLRSGSTDTQYF,TGTGCCAGCAGCTTGGAAGGTTTGAGGAGCGGGAGCACAGATACGCAGTATTTT
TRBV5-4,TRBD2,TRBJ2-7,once,CASSSGGDGHYEQYF,TGTGCCAGCAGCTCCGGGGGGGACGGACACTACGAGCAGTACTTC
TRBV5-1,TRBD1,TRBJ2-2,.,CASSMTGGTGELFF,TGCGCCAGCAGCATGACAGGGGGCACCGGGGAGCTGTTTTTT
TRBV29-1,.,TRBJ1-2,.,CSVEKGSWDGYTF,TGCAGCGTTGAAAAGGGTTCGTGGGATGGCTACACCTTC
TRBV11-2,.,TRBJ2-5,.,CASSLHEYQETQYF,TGTGCCAGCAGCTTGCACGAGTACCAAGAGACCCAGTACTTC
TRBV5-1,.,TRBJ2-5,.,CASREAPGARETQYF,TGCGCCAGCAGAGAAGCCCCAGGGGCCCGGGAGACCCAGTACTTC
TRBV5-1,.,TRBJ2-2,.,CASSPGRARGELFF,TGCGCCAGCAGCCCGGGTAGGGCCCGCGGGGAGCTGTTTTTT
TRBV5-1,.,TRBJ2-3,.,CASAPAAATDTQYF,TGCGCCAGCGCCCCCGCCGCTGCGACAGATACGCAGTATTTT
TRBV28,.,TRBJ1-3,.,CASSFSRWTAFSGNTIYF,TGTGCCAGCAGTTTCTCTAGGTGGACAGCGTTCTCTGGAAACACCATATATTTT
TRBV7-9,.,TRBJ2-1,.,CASSLLRQTYNEQFF,TGTGCCAGCAGCCTACTCCGACAGACCTACAATGAGCAGTTCTTC
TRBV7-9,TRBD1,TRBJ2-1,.,CASSSGQGSYNEQFF,TGTGCCAGCAGCTCGGGACAGGGTTCCTACAATGAGCAGTTCTTC
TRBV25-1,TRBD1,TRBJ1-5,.,CASSEKGQDLQPQHF,TGTGCCAGCAGTGAGAAGGGACAGGACCTTCAGCCCCAGCATTTT
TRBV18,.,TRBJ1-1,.,CAVSARGEFMNTEAFF,TGTGCCGTCTCAGCGAGGGGGGAATTCATGAACACTGAAGCTTTCTTT
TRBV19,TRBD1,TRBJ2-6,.,CASRVGQGLSGANVLTF,TGTGCCAGCCGGGTGGGACAGGGTCTCTCTGGGGCCAACGTCCTGACTTTC